This T cell receptor (beta chain) was retrieved from a study of human thymus T cells. Libraries were prepared by immunoSEQ multiplex PCR; TCRdb keeps only in-frame clonotypes and omits some of them. Here the sample spans tens of thousands of clones, roughly 97% being singletons. The germline V gene has CDR1 LGHNT and CDR2 FRNRAP. The CDR3 loop spans 14 amino acids. Trimming removed 7 bases from V and 9 bases from J, with 19 bases in between. Thymus was obtained from resections taken during corrective heart surgery. This clone appeared once. The chain employs TRBV12-5 and TRBJ2-1; weak D call: TRBD1 (6 bases). Sample: thymus tissue. The receptor was isolated from a boy in the first two years of life with a congenital heart defect but otherwise immunologically healthy. CDR3 bases: TGTGCTAGTGCCGTAAAGGGGGTAGATAGTGAGCAGTTCTTC. As protein: CASAVKGVDSEQFF.